The 6 T cell receptor beta chains given below trace back to one sample, sequenced in a study of cytomegalovirus exposure and HLA in healthy donors (dated by TCRdb to 2015 to 2018). The library was produced with the immunoSEQ multiplex PCR assay. For the multiplex PCR, a mixture combining 60 forward primers for TCR Vbeta segments and 13 reverse primers for TCR Jbeta segments was used. Entries here come from immuneACCESS through TCRdb and include only in-frame sequences with V and J called. Some clones fail to appear in such tables; in the studies checked, an unresolved V gene covers under half of the shortfall, and the cause of the remainder is unknown. The sample has some 130,000 clones on record, about two thirds of them singletons. The ten largest clones represent over 4% of the sample. Sequencing was done on a sample of PBMCs. All receptors derive from a man aged 50 or older in good health and CMV-seropositive.

The chain uses TRBV11-1 and TRBJ2-3; possibly TRBD2 for D (5 bases). The CDR3 spans 16 residues. V shed 1 base and J shed 4 bases, with 15 bases lying between them. Germline assignment: CDR1 SGHAT and CDR2 FQDESV (reference sequence). The DNA of the CDR3 is TGTGCCAGCAGCTTAGACGCTAGCTCGATGGCAGATACGCAGTATTTT. This gives the protein CASSLDASSMADTQYF.

The rearrangement joins TRBV7-9 to TRBJ2-6; D is possibly TRBD2 (6 bases). The V gene's germline CDR1 is SEHNR and CDR2 FQNEAQ (reference sequence). Trimming left V 5 bases short and J 0 bases short, with 17 bases between. The CDR3 has 18 residues. The CDR3 DNA reads TGTGCCAGCAGCGCCCTCCGGGACTGGAGCTCTGGGGCCAACGTCCTGACTTTC. As protein: CASSALRDWSSGANVLTF.

This chain links TRBV19 with TRBJ2-3; 7 bases line up with TRBD1. J was trimmed by 6 bases and V by 1 base; bases with no gene match: 7. The CDR3 spans 15 residues. Germline values: CDR1 LNHDA, CDR2 SQIVND (reference sequence). For the CDR3, the DNA is TGTGCCAGTAGTATAGGAGGGGGCGCCGGGGATACGCAGTATTTT. This encodes CASSIGGGAGDTQYF.

CDR3 sequence reads: CASSPLVWGGAGDTDTQYF. The CDR3, as DNA: TGTGCCAGCAGCCCCCTTGTGTGGGGGGGCGCGGGAGACACAGATACGCAGTATTTT. This sequence joins TRBV13 and TRBJ2-3; possibly TRBD2 for D (7 bases). V dropped 5 bases and J dropped 2 bases, with 26 bases sitting between them. The germline V gene has CDR1 PRHDT and CDR2 FYEKMQ (reference sequence). The CDR3 is made up of 19 amino acids.

This clone was found many times. This chain links TRBV11-2 with TRBJ2-1, with TRBD2 identical over 12 bases. V gave up 6 bases and J gave up 8 bases; unmatched junction bases: 8. Germline lookup yields CDR1 SGHAT and CDR2 FQNNGV. The CDR3 runs 15 residues. The CDR3 DNA follows: TGTGCCAGCAGGACAGGACTAGCGGGGAACGATGAGCAGTTCTTC. This codes for CASRTGLAGNDEQFF.

The rearrangement links TRBV10-3 to TRBJ2-5, with 8 positions matching TRBD1. The germline V gene encodes CDR1 ENHRY and CDR2 SYGVKD. CDR3 length equals 14 residues. V was clipped by 3 bases and J by 5 bases; unmatched bases: 5. The CDR3 sequence is CAISDSGGGETQYF. The DNA of the CDR3 is TGTGCCATCAGTGACTCAGGGGGCGGCGAGACCCAGTACTTC.